This T cell receptor beta chain emerged from a study of regulatory T cells in long-lasting Graves disease. This clonotype came up once. Researchers made TCR beta libraries by using iRepertoire HTBI primers and running Arm-PCR on CDR3 regions. TCRdb recomputed calls from the multiplex PCR reads with MiXCR, one row per CDR3 protein. The data hold some 420,000 distinct CDR3 sequences, with approximately 23% observed a single time. Indicated time point: persistent/refractory GD, antithyroid drugs over 5 years with positive TRAb. Isolated PBMC RNA provided the starting material for the TCR library. The germline V and J ends were trimmed by 4 bases and 2 bases, with 15 bases remaining between them. The CDR3 consists of 15 residues. Germline CDR1 reads DFQATT; CDR2 reads SNEGSKA (reference sequence).

This material consisted of peripheral blood mononuclear cells (PBMCs), taken when the disease was refractory, from a patient treated with antithyroid drugs. The origin of this receptor is a female donor with Graves disease. V is TRBV20-1 and J is TRBJ1-5, with D tentatively TRBD1 (5 bases). CDR3 sequence: CSAKPGTTGNQPQHF. The CDR3 region has the DNA TGCAGTGCTAAACCCGGGACCACGGGCAATCAGCCCCAGCATTTT.